This TCR beta chain was profiled in a study of patients and donors after allogeneic stem cell transplantation. MiXCR was run by TCRdb on the RT-PCR reads, yielding one entry per CDR3 protein. The data contain 200,000 to 250,000 distinct CDR3 sequences, about 37% of them seen just once; the ten biggest clones take up around a tenth. V was pared by 6 bases and J by 2 bases, with 10 bases between. This CDR3 has 13 residues. The chain recombines TRBV12-3 or TRBV12-4 with TRBJ1-2; D call uncertain. The receptor was derived from a human donor who was either an allogeneic HSCT recipient or a stem cell or donor lymphocyte infusion donor (not recorded which). It is not recorded whose cells these are; they may come from a transplant donor. What was sequenced was blood, either unsorted or a sorted T cell fraction (not recorded which). The CDR3 sequence is CASSPTQNYGYTF. The CDR3, as DNA: TGTGCCAGCAGCCCTACACAGAACTATGGCTACACCTTC.